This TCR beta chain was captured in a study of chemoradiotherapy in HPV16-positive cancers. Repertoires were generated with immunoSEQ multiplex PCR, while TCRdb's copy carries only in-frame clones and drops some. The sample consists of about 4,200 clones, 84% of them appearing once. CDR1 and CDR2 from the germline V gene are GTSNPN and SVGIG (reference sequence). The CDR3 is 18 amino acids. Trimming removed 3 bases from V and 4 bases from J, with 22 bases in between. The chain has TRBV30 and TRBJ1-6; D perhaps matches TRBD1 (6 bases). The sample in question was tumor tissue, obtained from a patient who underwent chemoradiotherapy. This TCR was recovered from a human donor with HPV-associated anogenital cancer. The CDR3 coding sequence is TGTGCCTGGAGGCCCCCCAGGGGCAAGGGGGTTTATAATTCACCCCTCCACTTT. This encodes CAWRPPRGKGVYNSPLHF.